This TCR beta chain was captured in a study of CXCR3-negative and CXCR3-positive naive CD8 T cells. Study-level information: The libraries yielded 130 million to 150 million TRB reads, about 1.5 +/- 0.3 million each. General study results and limits: Hydrophobicity of TRB CDR3s was greater in CXCR3-positive naive cells than in CXCR3-negative naive cells.

Sorting was done in triplicate for each CD8+ T cell subset (roughly 320,000 cells each). A word on this clonotype: Its cognate antigen is unknown.

This CDR3 comprises 15 residues. The germline V gene encodes CDR1 SEHNR and CDR2 FQNEAQ (reference sequence). The method, 5' RACE with UMI labels, was used to prepare the TRB cDNA libraries. One entry per CDR3 protein, without DNA, is what TCRdb gives after re-calling the 5' RACE reads. This listing includes some 60,000 distinct CDR3 sequences. This chain joins TRBV7-9 and TRBJ2-1; TCRdb selects TRBD1, and the lack of DNA leaves this call unchecked. The receptor comes from a human donor in good health. Some clones in this sample may be carry-over from other donors' samples. The sample comprised naive CXCR3+ CD8+ T cells from blood. Subset indicated: CD45RO-CCR7+CD27+CD95- naive CD8+ T cells expressing CXCR3 (TNR3+). The CDR3 protein is CASTLLGQGYVEQFF.